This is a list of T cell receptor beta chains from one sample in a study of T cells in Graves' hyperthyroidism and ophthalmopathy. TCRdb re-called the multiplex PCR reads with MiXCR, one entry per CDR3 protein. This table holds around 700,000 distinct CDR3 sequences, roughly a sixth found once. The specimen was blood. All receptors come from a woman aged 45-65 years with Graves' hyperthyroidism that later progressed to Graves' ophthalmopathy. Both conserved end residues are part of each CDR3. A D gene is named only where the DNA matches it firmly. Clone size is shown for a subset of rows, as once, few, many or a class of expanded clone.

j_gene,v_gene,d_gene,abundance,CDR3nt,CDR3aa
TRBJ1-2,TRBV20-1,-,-,TGCAGTGCTAGAGAGGTCCAGGGCTACACCTTC,CSAREVQGYTF
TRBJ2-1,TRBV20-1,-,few,TGCAGTGCTAGAGCCACCGTTTTCGACAATGAGCAGTTCTTC,CSARATVFDNEQFF
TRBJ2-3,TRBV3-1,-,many,TGTGCCAGCAGCCGGCGGGTGGATACGCAGTATTTT,CASSRRVDTQYF
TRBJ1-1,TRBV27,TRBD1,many,TGTGCCAGCAGAGGCCGGGACAGACAGAACACTGAAGCTTTCTTT,CASRGRDRQNTEAFF
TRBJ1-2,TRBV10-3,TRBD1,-,TGTGCCATCAGGGCGACCGGGACAGGGTCGCCTGGCTACACCTTC,CAIRATGTGSPGYTF
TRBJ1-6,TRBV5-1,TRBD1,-,TGCGCCAGCAGCGTGGGGGACAGCGGAGGTGCACATTCACCCCTCCACTTT,CASSVGDSGGAHSPLHF
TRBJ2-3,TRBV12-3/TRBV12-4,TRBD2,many,TGTGCCAGCAGTACGGGACTAGCGGGGGGGCCAGATACGCAGTATTTT,CASSTGLAGGPDTQYF
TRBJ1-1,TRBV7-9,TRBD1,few,TGTGCCAGCAGCAGACAGGGGGTACACAACACTGAAGCTTTCTTT,CASSRQGVHNTEAFF
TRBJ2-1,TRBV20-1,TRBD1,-,TGCAGTGCTGAGTTACAGGGGCGTTACAATGAGCAGTTCTTC,CSAELQGRYNEQFF
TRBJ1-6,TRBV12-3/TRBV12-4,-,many,TGTGCCAGCAGCGTGCTAGGGGCGGGTAACTCACCCCTCCACTTT,CASSVLGAGNSPLHF
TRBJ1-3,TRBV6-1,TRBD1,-,TGTGCCAGCAGAACGACAGGGTCGGACACCATATATTTT,CASRTTGSDTIYF
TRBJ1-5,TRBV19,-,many,TGTGCCAGTAGTATGAACTCATACGATCAGCCCCAGCATTTT,CASSMNSYDQPQHF
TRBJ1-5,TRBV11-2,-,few,TGTGCCAGCAGCCCCATCGGGGGTATAGGCAATCAGCCCCAGCATTTT,CASSPIGGIGNQPQHF
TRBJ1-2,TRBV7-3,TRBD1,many,TGTGCCAGCAGCACGGGACAGGGCCATGGCTACACCTTC,CASSTGQGHGYTF
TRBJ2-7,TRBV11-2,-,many,TGTGCCAGCAGCTCCCAATCGGGGCAGTACTTC,CASSSQSGQYF
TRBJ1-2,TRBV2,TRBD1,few,TGTGCCAGCAGTCTGGTGACAGGGGGTTTTGGCTACACCTTC,CASSLVTGGFGYTF
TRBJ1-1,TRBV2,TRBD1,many,TGTGCCAGCAGTGTGACAGGGGCGGTCACTGAAGCTTTCTTT,CASSVTGAVTEAFF
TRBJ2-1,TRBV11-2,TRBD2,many,TGTGCCAGCAGCTTAGTGGGACTAGCGGACAATGAGCAGTTCTTC,CASSLVGLADNEQFF
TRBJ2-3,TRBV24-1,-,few,TGTGCCACCAGTGGGGGGCTCACAGATACGCAGTATTTT,CATSGGLTDTQYF
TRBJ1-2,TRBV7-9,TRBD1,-,TGTGCCAGCAGTAAGGCCGACAGGGACCTCTATGGCTACACCTTC,CASSKADRDLYGYTF
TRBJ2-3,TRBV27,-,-,TGTGCCAGCAGTTTTGGGACCAGAAGCACAGATACGCAGTATTTT,CASSFGTRSTDTQYF
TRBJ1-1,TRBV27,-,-,TGTGCCAGCAGTTTACTCCGGGAGGTGAACACTGAAGCTTTCTTT,CASSLLREVNTEAFF
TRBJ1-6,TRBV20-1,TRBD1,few,TGCAGTGCTAGGAGTGAGACAGGGGGTAATTCACCCCTCCACTTT,CSARSETGGNSPLHF
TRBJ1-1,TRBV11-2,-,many,TGTGCCAGCAGCTTCTCCAGGGAGAACACTGAAGCTTTCTTT,CASSFSRENTEAFF
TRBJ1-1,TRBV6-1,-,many,TGTGCCAGCAGTCCTCCCGGGACGGATTATGAAGCTTTCTTT,CASSPPGTDYEAFF
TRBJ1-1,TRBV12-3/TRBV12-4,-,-,TGTGCCAGCAGGCCGGGACCTCGGATGGCTTTCTTT,CASRPGPRMAFF
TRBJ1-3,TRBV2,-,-,TGTGCCAAACGGACAGCCTCTGGAAACACCATATATTTT,CAKRTASGNTIYF
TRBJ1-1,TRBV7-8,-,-,TGTGCCAGCAGCTATGCTTCGAACACTGAAGCTTCCTTT,CASSYASNTEASF
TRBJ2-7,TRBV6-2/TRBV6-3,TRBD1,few,TGTGCCAGCAGTACTTCAACAGGGGGCAAGTACGAGCAGTACTTC,CASSTSTGGKYEQYF
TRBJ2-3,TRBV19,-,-,TGTGCCAGCGGGTGGGCGGACGACACAGATACGCAGTATTTT,CASGWADDTDTQYF
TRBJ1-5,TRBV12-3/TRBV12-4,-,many,TGTGCCAGCAGTTTAGCGAGTCGTGGGGGCGGCACTTATAGCAATCAGCCCCAGCATTTT,CASSLASRGGGTYSNQPQHF
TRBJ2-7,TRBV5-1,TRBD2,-,TGCGCCAGCAGCTTCTCTAGCGGGGGTGTCTACGAGCAGTACTTC,CASSFSSGGVYEQYF
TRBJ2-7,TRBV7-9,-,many,TGTGCCAGCAGCTCAGACGGGCAGTACTTC,CASSSDGQYF
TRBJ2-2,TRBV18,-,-,TGTGCCAGCTCAACAAAAAGTACGGGACTCCATCCTAGCACCGGGGAGCTGTTTTTT,CASSTKSTGLHPSTGELFF
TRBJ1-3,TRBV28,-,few,TGTGCCAGCAGAGAACAGACAGGCTCTGGAAACACCATATATTTT,CASREQTGSGNTIYF
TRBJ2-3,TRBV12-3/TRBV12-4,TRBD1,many,TGTGCCAGCAGTTTAGACCTCCTCCCTGGGACAGCCACAGATACGCAGTATTTT,CASSLDLLPGTATDTQYF
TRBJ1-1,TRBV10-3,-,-,TGTGCCGCCCGAGACTACACTGAAGCTTTCTTT,CAARDYTEAFF
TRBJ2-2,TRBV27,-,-,TGTGCCAGCAGTTATACAGGGAGGCGGTCAGGGGAGCTGTTTTTT,CASSYTGRRSGELFF
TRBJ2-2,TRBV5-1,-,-,TGCGCCAGCAGCCTGTCAGAGGTGGTTGCCGGGGAGCTGTTTTTT,CASSLSEVVAGELFF
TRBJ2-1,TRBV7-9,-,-,TGTGCCAGCAGCTTACAGACCACGTACAATGAGCAGTTCTTC,CASSLQTTYNEQFF
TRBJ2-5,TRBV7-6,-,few,TGTGCCAGCAGCACATTGGACAGCCAAGAGACCCAGTACTTC,CASSTLDSQETQYF
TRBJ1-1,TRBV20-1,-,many,TGCAGTGCTAGCCCGGGGAACACTGAAGCTTTCTTT,CSASPGNTEAFF
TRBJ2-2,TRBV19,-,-,TGTGCCAGTAGTGTCGGGACACCCGGGGAGCTGTTTTTT,CASSVGTPGELFF
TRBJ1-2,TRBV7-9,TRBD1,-,TGTGCCAGCAGCTCGAGGGGGGACAGAAACTACACCTTC,CASSSRGDRNYTF
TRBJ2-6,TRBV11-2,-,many,TGTGCCAGCAGCTCCCGGGGAGCTGGGGCCAACGTCCTGACTTTC,CASSSRGAGANVLTF
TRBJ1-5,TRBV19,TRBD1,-,TGTGCCAGTAGTATTTCGGGACAGTGGAATCAGCCCCAGCATTTT,CASSISGQWNQPQHF
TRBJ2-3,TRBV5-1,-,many,TGCGCCAGCAGCTTGGAGGATGGGGGGCCCACAGATACGCAGTATTTT,CASSLEDGGPTDTQYF
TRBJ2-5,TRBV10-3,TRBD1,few,TGTGCCATCAGTGCGGACAGGCAAGAGACCCAGTACTTC,CAISADRQETQYF
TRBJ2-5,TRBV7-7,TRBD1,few,TGTGCTAGCAGCAAGGACAGGGGGCCTCGGACCCAGTACTTC,CASSKDRGPRTQYF
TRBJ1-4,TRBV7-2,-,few,TGTGCCAGCAGCCCTGATCCAACTAATGAAAAACTGTTTTTT,CASSPDPTNEKLFF
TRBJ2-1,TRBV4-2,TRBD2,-,TGTGCCAGCAGCCAAGATATGGGGCGGGGGGGCCATGGGAATGAGCAGTTCTTC,CASSQDMGRGGHGNEQFF
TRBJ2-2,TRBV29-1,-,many,TGCAGCGTTGCCGTGGCCGGGGAGCTGTTTTTT,CSVAVAGELFF
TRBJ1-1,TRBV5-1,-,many,TGCGCCAGCAGCTTGGGGCAGGGGTTCACTGAAGCTTTCTTT,CASSLGQGFTEAFF
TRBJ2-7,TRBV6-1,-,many,TGTGCCAGCAGTGAGGAATACAGGGTCCGCGAGCAGTACTTC,CASSEEYRVREQYF